This T cell receptor (beta chain) was recorded in a study of blood T cells in healthy people across ages (dated by TCRdb to about 2015). Context from the whole study: In model experiments, roughly one uniquely barcoded TCR beta cDNA molecule per two T cells was captured by template switching. The study measured age-related changes in TCR beta repertoire diversity using deep sequencing normalized with unique cDNA molecular identifiers. The donors were divided into four age groups: young (average roughly 15 years), middle-aged (approximately 39), aged (around 67) and long-lived (82). Donors of different ages were randomly distributed across sequencing lanes to avoid experimental bias. For two donors (one aged 18 to 30 and one aged 80 or older), the study analyzed two additional independent replicas of 1 million unique cDNA reads from the same blood draw.

What the authors observed across the whole study: Compared with the aged group, more naive CD4+ T cells, fewer expanded clones and increased TCR diversity were shown by the long-lived group, suggesting age selection. Estimates of total diversity based on one million sequenced T cells were regarded as lower bounds and as underestimates. Because the CMV infection status of the donors was unknown, age-related changes in expanded clonotypes may potentially have been confounded. As age increased, observed TCR beta diversity per million T cells dropped in a roughly linear way, and a significant reduction was already evident by age 40. Because profiling used bulk unsorted PBMCs, naive and antigen-experienced compartments could not be compared conclusively. There was a strong correlation between observed TCR beta diversity and the percentage of naive T cells measured by flow cytometry.

The donors were roughly 39 Caucasian individuals from Russia, aged roughly 6 to 90 years, who were systemically healthy. Each donor gave approximately 9.4 milliliters of peripheral blood, drawn into EDTA-treated Vacutainer tubes. Ficoll-Paque density-gradient centrifugation was used to isolate PBMCs, with at least 7 million per sample. Trizol reagent was used to extract total RNA from the PBMCs, yielding at least 5.5 micrograms per sample. Naive CD45RAhigh/CD27high T cell percentages were measured by flow cytometry on a PBMC aliquot from every donor. The CDR3 has 12 amino acids, counting the end cysteine and phenylalanine. The sequence is cut down to CDR3 DNA, 36 bases in frame from base 1. For CDR1 and CDR2, the germline V gene lists KGHSH and LQKENI. Relative to germline, V is 2 bases shorter and J is 4 bases shorter, with 6 bases between their ends. This clonotype was picked up a small number of times. The target of this receptor is not known. No base-level quality is on record; no much larger clone is a single base apart.

Library method: 5' RACE. The reads were generated on an Illumina HiSeq 2500. A second roughly 7 to 11 cycle PCR used a sample-barcoded 5' primer and a J-beta primer mix. Each TCR beta cDNA molecule received a unique molecular identifier from a template-switch 5' adaptor carrying 12 random nucleotides. At least 3 million CDR3-containing paired-end reads were obtained from each sample. First-strand cDNA synthesis was performed from all RNA using the Mint cDNA synthesis kit, with priming by a TRBC-specific oligonucleotide. All cDNA was treated with uracil-DNA glycosylase and then went through a first 18-cycle PCR with the universal primers M1SS and BC2_uni_R. The study's processing was this. For normalization, 1 million high-quality reads were randomly selected from each sample, with every read carrying a distinct molecular identifier. Instead of being binned into consensus sequences, reads that shared molecular identifiers were thrown out. MiTCR, run with a Q25 quality threshold and the strictest error-elimination algorithm, handled CDR3 identification, clonotype clustering and error correction. A nonparametric unseen species model with Euler transformation was used to estimate lower-bound total TCR beta diversity. TCRdb reanalyzed the raw reads on its own, using fastp at Q25 for trimming and MiXCR for clone calling, and kept in-frame beta chains. Merged by CDR3 protein, the rows form single entries marked with the most common genes and DNA. The V and J calls, along with clone size, are taken from TCRdb and not from the paper's own processing. Within this sample are 1.2 million to 1.5 million distinct CDR3 sequences, with approximately 42% of them counted one time only. The ten most abundant clones make up less than 8% of the sample.

This sequence originates from a woman in her late teens or twenties in good health. Sequencing was done on a sample of blood. Rearrangement joined TRBV18 to TRBJ2-7, with no D gene named confidently. The sequenced DNA is TGTGCCAGCTCACCAGAAATGTACGAGCAGTACTTC. This encodes CASSPEMYEQYF.